Below are 21 T cell receptor beta chains sequenced from a single sample in a study of identical twins. TCRdb itself ran the 5' RACE reads through MiXCR, one entry per CDR3 protein. The profile shows 540,000 or so distinct CDR3 sequences, approximately 20% of them singletons. In addition, the sample was reused for a study of yellow fever vaccine responses in identical twins.

Sequenced input: CD4+ T cells sorted from blood. The receptors were gathered from a woman between 18 and 29 years old in good health.

This clonotype has a handful of counts. The chain carries TRBV2 and TRBJ2-3, with TRBD2 matching over 10 bases. The CDR3 is 14 residues long. V shed 8 bases and J 6 bases; nucleotides not matched to a gene: 8. Germline assignment: CDR1 SNHLY and CDR2 FYNNEI. This CDR3 is CASSKREGLDTQYF. Here the CDR3 DNA reads TGTGCCAGCTCTAAGCGGGAGGGCCTGGATACGCAGTATTTT.

J is TRBJ1-5 and V is TRBV20-1, with TRBD1 identical over 7 bases. CDR3 size: 12 residues. Germline assignment: CDR1 DFQATT and CDR2 SNEGSKA (reference sequence). V was clipped by 3 bases and J by 5 bases; unmatched bases: 1. DNA of the CDR3: TGCAGTGCTAGTCAGGGGGATCAGCCCCAGCATTTT. Residues: CSASQGDQPQHF.

The chain couples TRBV14 to TRBJ2-6; tentatively, D is TRBD2 (6 bases). This CDR3 contains 18 residues. The V gene's germline CDR1 is SGHDN and CDR2 FVKESK. Trimming shortened V by 4 bases and J by 0 bases, and 16 bases separated the two germline ends. The CDR3 spells CASSRGEPSLSGANVLTF. For the CDR3, the DNA is TGTGCCAGCAGCCGGGGGGAACCGAGCCTCTCTGGGGCCAACGTCCTGACTTTC.

In this sample, this clonotype turned up a few times. The genes are TRBV12-3 or TRBV12-4 and TRBJ2-1, with TRBD2 matching 10 bases. With 5 bases clipped from V and 2 bases from J, the junction kept 9 bases outside the gene matches. This CDR3 is built from 17 residues. The CDR3 sequence is CASSPGALAGPYNEQFF. The CDR3 nucleotides are TGTGCCAGCAGTCCGGGCGCACTAGCGGGACCCTACAATGAGCAGTTCTTC.

In the case of this clonotype: A single base separates this from a much larger clone, so it may be a read error. V and J are TRBV28 and TRBJ2-1, with TRBD2 identical over 11 bases. Germline values: CDR1 MDHEN, CDR2 SYDVKM. V shed 6 bases, J shed 5 bases, and the junction held 6 bases outside the gene matches. CDR3 length: 15 amino acids. The CDR3 loop is CASSSGTSGDNEQFF. CDR3 coding DNA: TGTGCCAGCAGCTCCGGGACTAGCGGAGACAATGAGCAGTTCTTC.

This clonotype turned up a few times. The rearrangement links TRBV20-1 to TRBJ1-5, with D perhaps TRBD1 (5 bases). This CDR3 is 15 amino acids long. CDR1 is DFQATT, CDR2 SNEGSKA, per germline (reference sequence). Trimming took off 1 base at V and 5 bases at J, with 15 bases between the two ends. The CDR3 region has the DNA TGCAGTGCTAGAGGAGCGCCTCAGGGTTATCAGCCCCAGCATTTT. Its translation is CSARGAPQGYQPQHF.

The chain couples TRBV12-3 or TRBV12-4 to TRBJ2-1; either TRBD1 or TRBD2 may supply D (7 bases each). The germline V and J ends were trimmed by 5 bases and 5 bases, with 16 bases remaining between them. The CDR3 loop spans 15 amino acids. The CDR3 protein is CASSPTGRGHNEQFF. CDR3 nucleotide sequence: TGTGCCAGCAGTCCTACGGGGAGGGGGCACAATGAGCAGTTCTTC.

The chain recombines TRBV5-1 with TRBJ1-4; D is uncertain. The V gene's germline CDR1 is SGHRS and CDR2 YFSETQ. V dropped 0 bases and J dropped 3 bases, with 3 bases sitting between them. The CDR3 spans 13 residues. The DNA of the CDR3 is TGCGCCAGCAGCTTGGTACCTAATGAAAAACTGTTTTTT. The encoded protein is CASSLVPNEKLFF.

This clonotype was seen only a few times. J is TRBJ2-5 and V is TRBV2, with D tentatively TRBD1 (5 bases). Germline assignment: CDR1 SNHLY and CDR2 FYNNEI. The CDR3 runs 16 residues. Trimming removed 9 bases from V and 5 bases from J, with 25 bases in between. The CDR3 is CASGAVGPRQIETQYF. CDR3 nucleotides: TGTGCCAGTGGCGCGGTGGGGCCTCGCCAGATTGAGACCCAGTACTTC. Looking up the rest from reference TRBV2 and TRBJ2-5 gives the full variable domain: EPEVTQTPSHQVTQMGQEVILRCVPISNHLYFYWYRQILGQKVEFLVSFYNNEISEKSEIFDDQFSVERPDGSNFTLKIRSTKLEDSAMYFCASGAVGPRQIETQYFGPGTRLLVL.

In this sample, this clonotype turned up a few times. As DNA, the CDR3 is TGCAGTGCCGCAACCGGGACTAGCGGCTCGGATACGCAGTATTTT. Protein: CSAATGTSGSDTQYF. The chain combines TRBV20-1 with TRBJ2-3; 11 bases agree with TRBD2. This CDR3 has 15 residues. The V and J ends lost 6 bases and 6 bases, in that order; junction bases with no gene match: 11. Germline CDR1 DFQATT, CDR2 SNEGSKA (reference sequence).

V usage is TRBV12-3 or TRBV12-4 and J usage is TRBJ2-7, with D uncertain. The length of the CDR3 is 14 residues. V was shortened by 5 bases and J by 5 bases, with 16 bases between the two germline ends. The CDR3 spells CASSSSRPPNEQYV. Written as DNA, the CDR3 is TGTGCCAGCAGTAGCTCGAGGCCCCCCAACGAGCAGTACGTC.

As to this clonotype: Mismatch with germline at one junction end may stem from a read error. The chain recombines TRBV20-1 with TRBJ2-3, with TRBD2 matching 10 bases. CDR3 length: 16 amino acids. Germline CDR1 reads DFQATT; CDR2 reads SNEGSKA (reference sequence). The CDR3 region has the DNA TGCTGTGCTAGCGGGCTAGCGGGAGATACCACAGATACGCAGTATTTT. This sequence encodes CCASGLAGDTTDTQYF.

The table lists this clonotype with a few counts. This chain joins TRBV3-1 and TRBJ2-5; D is possibly TRBD1 (6 bases). Germline CDR1 reads LGHDT; CDR2 reads YNNKEL (reference sequence). The CDR3 totals 14 residues. With 4 bases removed from V and 1 base from J, the gap between germline ends came to 10 bases. In nucleotides, the CDR3 is TGTGCCAGCAGCCCGAGGGGGAGCCAAGAGACCCAGTACTTC. The encoded protein is CASSPRGSQETQYF.

This clonotype occurred many times. This chain connects TRBV18 to TRBJ2-1; D is uncertain. V was trimmed by 1 base and J by 6 bases, leaving 4 bases between them. The CDR3 is 12 residues long. The germline gives CDR1 KGHSH, CDR2 LQKENI. CDR3 in DNA: TGTGCCAGCTCACCACTCAGCAATGAGCAGTTCTTC. As protein: CASSPLSNEQFF.

This clonotype came up a few times. V is TRBV12-3 or TRBV12-4 and J is TRBJ1-2; no definite D call. CDR3 length: 12 amino acids. V lost 6 bases, J lost 1 base, and 6 bases lay in between. Here the CDR3 reads CASSDGNYGYTF. CDR3 DNA sequence: TGTGCCAGCAGCGACGGTAACTATGGCTACACCTTC.

The J gene is TRBJ2-6, the V gene TRBV6-1; D is possibly TRBD1 or TRBD2 (6 bases each). The V gene's germline CDR1 is MNHNS and CDR2 SASEGT. With 6 bases removed from V and 11 bases from J, the gap between germline ends came to 29 bases. This CDR3 contains 18 residues. This CDR3 reads CASRGGGQSPRTIDVLTF. Written as DNA, the CDR3 is TGTGCCAGCAGGGGGGGAGGACAGTCTCCTCGCACTATTGACGTCCTGACTTTC.

DNA for the CDR3: TGTGCCAGCAGTGGATTACGTCAAGAGACCCAGTACTTC. It yields the protein CASSGLRQETQYF. This chain connects TRBV6-1 to TRBJ2-5; no definite D call. The V end was cut by 4 bases, the J end by 2 bases, with 8 bases between. Germline V gene sequence: CDR1 MNHNS, CDR2 SASEGT. This CDR3 region has 13 residues.

This clonotype has just a few counts. This rearrangement joins TRBV19 to TRBJ1-2; TRBD1 agrees at 7 bases. The CDR3 runs 14 residues. CDR1 LNHDA and CDR2 SQIVND come from the germline V gene (reference sequence). Trimming took 5 bases from V and 6 from J; bases not matched to a gene: 9. CDR3 amino acids: CASSWHRGVDGYTF. The CDR3 DNA reads as TGTGCCAGTAGTTGGCACAGGGGAGTTGATGGCTACACCTTC.

This clonotype was recorded a few times. The CDR3 DNA reads as TGTGCCAGCAGCCAAGATGGCAGCTCCTACGAGCAGTACTTC. It encodes CASSQDGSSYEQYF. The rearrangement joins TRBV4-2 to TRBJ2-7; D remains unclear. Germline loops: CDR1 LGHNA, CDR2 YNFKEQ. The CDR3 length is 14 residues. V was clipped by 0 bases and J by 0 bases, with 6 bases between them.

CDR3 amino acids: CASSQDQAGGRDTQYF. DNA of the CDR3: TGCGCCAGCAGCCAAGATCAAGCGGGGGGGCGTGATACGCAGTATTTT. The chain is built from TRBV4-1 and TRBJ2-3; 10 bases agree with TRBD2. The germline CDR1 and CDR2 sequences are MGHRA and YSYEKL. The CDR3 has 16 amino acids. Trimming cost V 0 bases and J 6 bases; bases outside gene matches: 6.

The chain carries TRBV12-3 or TRBV12-4 and TRBJ1-4, with D possibly matching TRBD1 (6 bases). V gave up 5 bases and J gave up 7 bases, with 17 bases separating them. CDR3 length equals 15 residues. The CDR3 bases are TGTGCCAGCAGTCTCTCATCAGGGGAGGGTGAAAAACTGTTTTTT. Its translation is CASSLSSGEGEKLFF.